The clone carrying this T cell receptor beta chain was picked up many times. Its antigen is unknown. V gave up 1 base and J gave up 0 bases, with 7 bases separating them. CDR3 length: 16 amino acids. The germline gives CDR1 MNHEY, CDR2 SVGAGI. A universal primer site was created by template switching, with the cDNA bearing unique molecular identifiers. TCRdb passed the 5' RACE reads through MiXCR, listing each CDR3 protein once. There are roughly 690,000 distinct CDR3 sequences in the sample; 6.1% occur only once, and around 1.7% lies in the top ten. The data belong to a study of identical twins. Study outcomes and limitations: Whereas memory repertoires showed no such difference, abundant cord blood beta clonotypes carried fewer insertions. Conclusions relied on cross-sectional statistical analysis, not following the same donors.

The V gene is TRBV6-5, the J gene TRBJ2-6; D call uncertain. Material: naive T cells sorted from blood. This clonotype was sampled from a man between 18 and 35 years old in good health. In DNA, the CDR3 is TGTGCCAGCAGTTACTTCTCAGGCTCTGGGGCCAACGTCCTGACTTTC. Its translation is CASSYFSGSGANVLTF.